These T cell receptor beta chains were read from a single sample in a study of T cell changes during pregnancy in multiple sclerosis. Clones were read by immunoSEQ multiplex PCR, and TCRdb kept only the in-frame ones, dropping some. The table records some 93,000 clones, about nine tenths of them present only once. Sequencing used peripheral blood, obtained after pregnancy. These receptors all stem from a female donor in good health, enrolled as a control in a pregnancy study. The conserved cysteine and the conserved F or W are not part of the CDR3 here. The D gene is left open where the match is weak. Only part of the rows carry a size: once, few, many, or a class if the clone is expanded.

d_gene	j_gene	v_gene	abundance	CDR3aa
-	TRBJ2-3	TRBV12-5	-	ASGLDRTDTQY
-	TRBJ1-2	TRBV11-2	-	ASSTAGFGYT
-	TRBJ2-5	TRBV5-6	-	ASSLSREFQETQY
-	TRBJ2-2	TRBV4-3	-	ASSQLTDSWTGELF
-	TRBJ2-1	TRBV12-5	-	ASGRVPDEQF
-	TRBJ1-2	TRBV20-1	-	SAADLYGYT
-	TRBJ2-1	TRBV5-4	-	ASSSKQGNNEQF
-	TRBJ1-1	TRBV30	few	ATGHGNTEAF
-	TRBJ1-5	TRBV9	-	ASSVRRGLKKPRPLSNQPQH
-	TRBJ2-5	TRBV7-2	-	ASSRPPLGKTQY
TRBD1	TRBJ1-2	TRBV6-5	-	ASTGTGSYGYT
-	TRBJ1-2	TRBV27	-	ASSLFRGDGYT
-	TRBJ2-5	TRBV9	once	ASSVELASETQY
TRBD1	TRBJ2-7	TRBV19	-	ASSQTPGQGGVEQY
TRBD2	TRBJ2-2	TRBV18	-	ASSPTSGVSANTGELF
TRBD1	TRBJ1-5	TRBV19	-	ASRNTGGRQPQH
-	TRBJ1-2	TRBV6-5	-	ASSTLGGGNGYT
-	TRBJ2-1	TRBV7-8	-	ASSPTGNEQF
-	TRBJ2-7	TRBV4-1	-	ASSPRQGPNYEQY